The sequence of this T cell receptor beta chain was determined in a study of CD8+ T cells in alopecia areata. Turning to the study itself: Tofacitinib dosing lasted 6 to 18 months, which was then followed by 6 months off drug. Overall study findings and caveats: Administration of tofacitinib significantly diminished scalp clonality and expanded CD8+ clones within the top 100.

In each case, RNA was isolated and then reverse transcribed into cDNA as the sequencing template. Sequenced by immunoSEQ multiplex PCR; TCRdb stores in-frame clones only, minus some. The sample records 100,000 to 140,000 clones, 65% to 85% being singletons. As concerns this clone: Its target is unknown.

This sample's treatment: oral pan-JAK inhibitor, 5-10 mg twice daily. The CDR3 is made up of 14 amino acids. The V and J ends lost 1 base and 8 bases respectively, with 14 bases between them. Germline V gives CDR1 SNHLY, CDR2 FYNNEI. This sequence was found in a human donor with alopecia areata. This chain connects TRBV2 to TRBJ1-2, with a weak D call TRBD1 (5 bases). Sample: CD8+ T cells sorted from blood, taken at week 24, from a patient treated with tofacitinib. Written as DNA, the CDR3 is TGTGCCAGCAGTGAAGAGGCAGGGAGTAGGGGCTACACCTTC. Its protein is CASSEEAGSRGYTF.